This T cell receptor (beta chain) was obtained from a study of vaccination effects on CD4 cells after COVID-19. Study summary: A median of 72 days separated the second dose and sampling.

Only in-frame clones appear in the TCRdb table, and some are missing; sequencing was by immunoSEQ multiplex PCR. This repertoire shows 65,000 to 75,000 clones, about 74% found once; its top ten account for less than 2%. To note about this clone: Its antigen is undetermined.

The study's findings and limits: There was only 1 of 255 vaccine-induced clones in healthy vaccinees that cross-reacted with common cold coronaviruses.

The CDR3 consists of 14 residues. Germline assignment: CDR1 LGHDT and CDR2 YNNKEL (reference sequence). With 4 bases removed from V and 5 bases from J, the gap between germline ends came to 14 bases. Sequencing followed a ViraFEST assay step that expanded antigen-specific CD4+ T cells with viral peptide pools. With 9 to 11 days of culture completed, CD4+ T cells were isolated. Two-dose vaccination with either BNT162b2 or mRNA-1273 was given to the participants. Roughly 2.1 million PBMC per well were cultured with approximately 10 IU/ml IL-2 and roughly 10 ug/ml peptides. The chain has TRBV3-1 (or the pseudogene TRBV3-2) and TRBJ1-2, with a possible D match to TRBD1 (5 bases). This specimen was CD4+ T cells from PBMCs cultured with HCoV-229E spike peptides, taken after COVID-19 vaccination. The origin of this receptor is a human donor who received a COVID-19 vaccine. CDR3 nucleotide sequence: TGTGCCAGCAGCCTAGAAGTGGCAGGGTATGGCTACACCTTC. Amino acids: CASSLEVAGYGYTF.